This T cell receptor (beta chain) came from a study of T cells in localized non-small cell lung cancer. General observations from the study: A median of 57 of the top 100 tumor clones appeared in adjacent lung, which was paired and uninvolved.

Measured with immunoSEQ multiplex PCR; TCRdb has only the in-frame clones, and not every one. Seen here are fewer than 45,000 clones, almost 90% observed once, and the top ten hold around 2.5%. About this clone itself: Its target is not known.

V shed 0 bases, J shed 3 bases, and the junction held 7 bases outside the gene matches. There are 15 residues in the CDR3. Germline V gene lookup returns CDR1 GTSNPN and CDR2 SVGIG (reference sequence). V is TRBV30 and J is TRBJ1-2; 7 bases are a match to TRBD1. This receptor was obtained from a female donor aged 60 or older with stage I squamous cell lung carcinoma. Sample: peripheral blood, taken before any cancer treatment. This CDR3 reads CAWSVGGREHYGYTF. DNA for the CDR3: TGTGCCTGGAGTGTAGGGGGCAGGGAGCACTATGGCTACACCTTC.